These 22 T cell receptor beta chains were all obtained from the same sample, sequenced in a study of blood T cell repertoires in COVID-19. TCRdb's copy holds only in-frame clones and misses some; the assay was immunoSEQ multiplex PCR. The sample shows 200,000 to 250,000 clones, 82% of them seen only once. The sample taken for sequencing was peripheral blood. The receptor source for this set is a woman aged 70-85 years with COVID-19, enrolled during active disease.

The chain couples TRBV28 to TRBJ1-6; D perhaps matches TRBD1 (5 bases). V dropped 6 bases and J dropped 6 bases, with 15 bases sitting between them. Germline V gene data show CDR1 as MDHEN and CDR2 as SYDVKM. The CDR3 runs 15 residues. The CDR3 DNA is TGTGCCAGCAGGAAACTCCGACAGCTTAATTCACCCCTCCACTTT. Protein: CASRKLRQLNSPLHF.

In this sample, this clone turned up a few times. The gene calls are TRBV5-1 and TRBJ2-2; TRBD1 aligns across 7 bases. Germline lookup yields CDR1 SGHRS and CDR2 YFSETQ. This CDR3 is built from 15 residues. Trimming took 6 bases from V and 7 from J; bases not matched to a gene: 12. In DNA form, the CDR3 reads TGCGCCAGCAACCAGGGACAGCCTTTCGGCGGGGAGCTGTTTTTT. This translates into CASNQGQPFGGELFF.

This clone showed up just once. The chain is built from TRBV27 and TRBJ1-1, with 7 bases that match TRBD1. CDR1 MNHEY and CDR2 SMNVEV come from the germline V gene (reference sequence). The ends lost 5 bases at V and 6 bases at J; junction bases unmatched: 6. This CDR3 comprises 13 residues. CDR3 loop: CASSPNRGAEAFF. CDR3 coding DNA: TGTGCCAGCAGTCCCAACAGGGGCGCTGAAGCTTTCTTT.

The chain carries TRBV6-1 and TRBJ1-2; D is ambiguous. Germline CDR1 and CDR2: MNHNS and SASEGT. CDR3 length: 13 residues. Trimming took off 2 bases at V and 5 bases at J, with 9 bases between the two ends. CDR3: CASSEQSAYGYTF. CDR3 DNA: TGTGCCAGCAGTGAACAGTCTGCATATGGCTACACCTTC.

This clone has only a few counts. The chain employs TRBV6-2 or TRBV6-3 and TRBJ1-1; 7 bases line up with TRBD1. Germline assignment: CDR1 MNHEY and CDR2 SVGEGT. V dropped 5 bases and J dropped 0; count of bases not matched to a gene: 18. The CDR3 spans 19 residues. The CDR3 DNA follows: TGTGCCAGCAGTCCCGGGACAGCAAGTTTCCGTCTCTTGAACACTGAAGCTTTCTTT. Translation gives CASSPGTASFRLLNTEAFF.

The chain uses TRBV18 and TRBJ2-7; TRBD1 aligns across 8 bases. Germline CDR1 reads KGHSH; CDR2 reads LQKENI. V dropped 3 bases and J dropped 3; count of bases not matched to a gene: 7. The CDR3 runs to 15 residues. The CDR3, as DNA: TGTGCCAGCTCACCCGGGCAGGGGGCTTACTACGAGCAGTACTTC. Protein: CASSPGQGAYYEQYF. Complete variable domain (other parts from reference TRBV18 and TRBJ2-7): NAGVMQNPRHLVRRRGQEARLRCSPMKGHSHVYWYRQLPEEGLKFMVYLQKENIIDESGMPKERFSAEFPKEGPSILRIQQVVRGDSAAYFCASSPGQGAYYEQYFGPGTRLTVT.

This clone was recorded a few times. J is TRBJ1-1 and V is TRBV29-1; D not certain. Germline values: CDR1 SQVTM, CDR2 ANQGSEA. CDR3 length: 12 residues. V was clipped by 5 bases and J by 2 bases, with 9 bases between them. For the CDR3, the DNA is TGCAGCGTTATGGAGGGAAACACTGAAGCTTTCTTT. Translated, it gives CSVMEGNTEAFF.

The V gene is TRBV5-5, the J gene TRBJ1-5; 7 nucleotides align to TRBD1. Germline trimming cut 4 bases from V and 8 bases from J; bases unmatched to any gene: 9. The CDR3 has 14 residues. CDR1 and CDR2 from the germline V gene are SGHKS and YYEKEE (reference sequence). In DNA, the CDR3 is TGTGCCAGCAGCATAAGGGACAGCCTTGAGCCCCAGCATTTT. Protein: CASSIRDSLEPQHF.

This clone was seen only once. The V and J genes are TRBV7-6 and TRBJ1-5, with TRBD1 matching 9 bases. V was clipped by 3 bases and J by 3 bases; unmatched bases: 3. This CDR3 region has 15 residues. In germline, CDR1 is SGHVS, CDR2 FNYEAQ. CDR3 DNA sequence: TGTGCCAGCAGCTTCGGGACAGGGTACAATCAGCCCCAGCATTTT. Amino acid sequence: CASSFGTGYNQPQHF.

This clone was detected a few times. CDR3 nucleotides: TGTGCCAGCAGTTACTCGACTCTCATGGCTGGCTACACCTTC. It encodes CASSYSTLMAGYTF. The gene calls are TRBV6-5 and TRBJ1-2, with D hard to call. The CDR3 is 14 amino acids. Germline lookup yields CDR1 MNHEY and CDR2 SVGAGI. V dropped 0 bases and J dropped 7 bases, with 12 bases sitting between them.

The rearrangement uses TRBV4-3 and TRBJ2-7; TRBD1 agrees at 8 bases. The CDR3 runs 16 residues. Trimming took 4 bases from V and 1 from J; bases not matched to a gene: 9. In germline, CDR1 is LGHNA, CDR2 YSLEER. CDR3 sequence (DNA): TGCGCCAGCAGCCTAACTGCCGACAGGGGATCCTACGAGCAGTACTTC. Amino acid sequence: CASSLTADRGSYEQYF.

This rearrangement joins TRBV5-1 to TRBJ2-7; 9 bases map to TRBD1. CDR3 size: 15 residues. Germline V lookup: CDR1 SGHRS, CDR2 YFSETQ. V shed 2 bases, J shed 2 bases, and the junction held 5 bases outside the gene matches. In DNA, the CDR3 is TGCGCCAGCAGCTTCTCCGGGACAGGGCCCTACGAGCAGTACTTC. It codes for CASSFSGTGPYEQYF. The variable domain in full, completed from reference TRBV5-1 and TRBJ2-7, reads KAGVTQTPRYLIKTRGQQVTLSCSPISGHRSVSWYQQTPGQGLQFLFEYFSETQRNKGNFPGRFSGRQFSNSRSEMNVSTLELGDSALYLCASSFSGTGPYEQYFGPGTRLTVT.

V is TRBV11-3 and J is TRBJ2-2; 13 bases match TRBD2. The V segment lost 4 bases and the J segment 8 bases; nucleotides outside the gene matches: 7. The CDR3 runs to 16 residues. The germline V gene encodes CDR1 SGHNT and CDR2 YENEEA. The CDR3 here is CASSSRTSGRAGELFF. The DNA for the CDR3 is TGTGCCAGCAGCTCCCGGACTAGCGGGAGAGCGGGGGAGCTGTTTTTT.

Regarding this clone: In the same sample, other DNA sequences code for this CDR3. The chain uses TRBV18 and TRBJ1-2; 9 nucleotides match TRBD1. V dropped 6 bases and J dropped 4; count of bases not matched to a gene: 6. Germline CDR1 KGHSH, CDR2 LQKENI. CDR3 length: 14 amino acids. The CDR3 DNA is TGTGCCAGCTCGCCGGACAGGGGCGGCTATGGCTACACCTTC. Translation: CASSPDRGGYGYTF.

This chain's CDR3 is CASSPVSSNEKLFF. As DNA, the CDR3 is TGTGCCAGCTCACCAGTCTCCTCTAATGAAAAACTGTTTTTT. The gene calls are TRBV18 and TRBJ1-4; no reliable D call. Trimming left V 2 bases short and J 3 bases short, with 7 bases between. Looked up from germline, CDR1 is KGHSH and CDR2 is LQKENI. This CDR3 contains 14 residues.

This rearrangement joins TRBV18 to TRBJ1-5, with D perhaps matching TRBD1 (6 bases). This CDR3 spans 17 amino acids. The V end lost 2 bases, the J end lost 3 bases, and 17 bases lay between the germline ends. Germline assignment: CDR1 KGHSH and CDR2 LQKENI. This chain's CDR3 is CASSPSFTGFDNQPQHF. CDR3 coding DNA: TGTGCCAGCTCACCAAGTTTCACAGGGTTTGACAATCAGCCCCAGCATTTT.

The chain carries TRBV29-1 and TRBJ2-2; possibly TRBD1 for D (6 bases). There are 11 residues in the CDR3. Per the germline V gene, CDR1 is SQVTM and CDR2 is ANQGSEA. V was pared by 7 bases and J by 7 bases, with 10 bases between. The CDR3 reads CSARQVGELFF. The CDR3 DNA sequence: TGCAGCGCCCGACAGGTCGGGGAGCTGTTTTTT.

On this clone itself: Within the sample, other DNA sequences also encode this same CDR3. The J gene is TRBJ1-5, the V gene TRBV19; 11 positions agree with TRBD1. With V trimmed by 5 bases and J by 1 base, 13 bases remained unmatched. Looked up from germline, CDR1 is LNHDA and CDR2 is SQIVND (reference sequence). The CDR3 is 19 amino acids. The CDR3 is CASSLGPGQGVGSNQPQHF. Written as DNA, the CDR3 is TGTGCCAGTAGTTTAGGGCCGGGACAGGGGGTTGGGAGCAATCAGCCCCAGCATTTT.

Concerning this clone itself: Other DNA sequences in this specimen translate into the identical CDR3. The gene calls are TRBV19 and TRBJ2-2; possibly TRBD1 for D (6 bases). Germline lookup yields CDR1 LNHDA and CDR2 SQIVND (reference sequence). V was shortened by 1 base and J by 0 bases, with 6 bases between the two germline ends. This CDR3 is 15 amino acids long. CDR3 DNA: TGTGCCAGTAGTATAGGGACAGCGAACACCGGGGAGCTGTTTTTT. Residues: CASSIGTANTGELFF.

The CDR3 sequence is CASSRGNQPQHF. The CDR3 DNA sequence: TGTGCCAGCAGCAGGGGCAATCAGCCCCAGCATTTT. This rearrangement joins TRBV12-3 or TRBV12-4 to TRBJ1-5; tentative D call: TRBD1 (5 bases). V was trimmed by 6 bases and J by 2 bases, leaving 5 bases between them. The CDR3 sequence is 12 residues long.

In its sample, this clone was seen once. The CDR3 DNA sequence: TGTGCCTGGAGTGTACGCCTACAGGGTTCGGGCAATCAGCCCCAGCATTTT. This encodes CAWSVRLQGSGNQPQHF. The V and J genes are TRBV30 and TRBJ1-5; a weak D match, TRBD1 (6 bases). The CDR3 consists of 17 residues. V gave up 0 bases and J gave up 2 bases, with 17 bases separating them. CDR1 is GTSNPN and CDR2 is SVGIG in the germline V gene (reference sequence).

J is TRBJ2-7 and V is TRBV5-1; D is unresolved. This CDR3 is built from 12 residues. CDR1 is SGHRS, CDR2 YFSETQ, per germline. Trimming shortened V by 5 bases and J by 3 bases, and 9 bases separated the two germline ends. This CDR3 is CASRLHSYEQYF. CDR3 sequence (DNA): TGCGCCAGCAGACTGCACAGCTACGAGCAGTACTTC.